Listed here are 13 T cell receptor beta chains from one sample, sequenced in a study of cytomegalovirus exposure and HLA in healthy donors. The primer mix had 60 Vbeta and 13 Jbeta primers. The table came from immunoSEQ multiplex PCR; TCRdb's copy has only in-frame clones and leaves some out. The sample holds around 120,000 clones, about 83% seen once. The sequencing input was PBMCs. Receptors were obtained from a woman aged 35 to 49 in good health and CMV-seropositive.

Remarks on this clone: The identical CDR3 is also encoded by other nucleotide sequences in the sample. This rearrangement joins TRBV5-1 to TRBJ2-5; D gene ambiguous. Trimming left V 4 bases short and J 2 bases short, with 9 bases between. Per the germline V gene, CDR1 is SGHRS and CDR2 is YFSETQ. This CDR3 comprises 13 residues. The CDR3 region has the DNA TGCGCCAGCAGCAGAGGATCGCAAGAGACCCAGTACTTC. Its translation is CASSRGSQETQYF.

V and J are TRBV4-1 and TRBJ1-1; 9 nucleotides match TRBD1. CDR3 length equals 15 residues. V was clipped by 5 bases and J by 4 bases; unmatched bases: 8. The germline CDR1 and CDR2 sequences are MGHRA and YSYEKL. CDR3 residues: CASSRGSGQGTEAFF. The CDR3 coding sequence is TGCGCCAGCAGCAGAGGGTCGGGACAGGGCACTGAAGCTTTCTTT.

On this clone itself: At one end, the junction sequence differs from germline, possibly due to a read error. The chain employs TRBV30 and TRBJ1-1, with D perhaps TRBD1 (5 bases). There are 13 residues in the CDR3. Germline V gives CDR1 GTSNPN, CDR2 SVGIG (reference sequence). Here the CDR3 reads CARSLAGGTEAFF. The CDR3 nucleotides are TGTGCCCGGAGTTTGGCCGGGGGGACTGAAGCTTTCTTT.

CDR3 nucleotide sequence: TGTGCCAGCACTATCACCGGGGAGCTGTTTTTT. Translated, it gives CASTITGELFF. The chain recombines TRBV7-9 with TRBJ2-2; D call uncertain. Between the trimmed V and J ends, which lost 7 bases and 4 bases, there was a span of 4 bases. There are 11 residues in the CDR3. From germline, CDR1 is SEHNR and CDR2 FQNEAQ (reference sequence).

With regard to this clone: Relative to the germline gene, one junction end is altered; a read error may explain this. The chain has TRBV18 and TRBJ1-6; 7 bases match TRBD1. The CDR3 runs 14 residues. The V gene's germline CDR1 is KGHSH and CDR2 LQKENI. The CDR3 nucleotides read TGTGCCAGTTCACGAGGGACAGATAATTCACCCCTCCACTTT. Protein: CASSRGTDNSPLHF. Full variable domain (outside the CDR3, taken from reference TRBV18 and TRBJ1-6): NAGVMQNPRHLVRRRGQEARLRCSPMKGHSHVYWYRQLPEEGLKFMVYLQKENIIDESGMPKERFSAEFPKEGPSILRIQQVVRGDSAAYFCASSRGTDNSPLHFGNGTRLTVT.

This chain connects TRBV30 to TRBJ1-3; 8 bases agree with TRBD1. There are 15 residues in the CDR3. Trimming at V came to 3 bases and at J to 0 bases, leaving 4 bases not matched to a gene. The germline CDR1 and CDR2 sequences are GTSNPN and SVGIG (reference sequence). DNA for the CDR3: TGTGCCTGGAGCCGGGACAGGCTCTCTGGAAACACCATATATTTT. It is translated as CAWSRDRLSGNTIYF.

This chain connects TRBV7-9 to TRBJ1-1, with D perhaps matching TRBD1 (6 bases). Germline loops: CDR1 SEHNR, CDR2 FQNEAQ (reference sequence). CDR3 size: 15 residues. Trimming cost V 5 bases and J 2 bases, with 15 bases left between them. The CDR3 here is CASSPQGGGNTEAFF. The CDR3 DNA reads TGTGCCAGCAGCCCTCAAGGGGGGGGTAACACTGAAGCTTTCTTT.

The chain carries TRBV5-4 and TRBJ2-1, with a possible D match to TRBD2 (5 bases). This CDR3 has 15 amino acids. Germline CDR1 is SGHNT and CDR2 is YYREEE (reference sequence). V was clipped by 5 bases and J by 0 bases, with 12 bases between them. Here the CDR3 DNA reads TGTGCCAGCAGTCAGATAACTAGCTCCTACAATGAGCAGTTCTTC. Residues: CASSQITSSYNEQFF.

The chain employs TRBV11-2 and TRBJ2-1; D not resolved. Germline V gene lookup returns CDR1 SGHAT and CDR2 FQNNGV. CDR3 length: 13 amino acids. With 1 base removed from V and 1 base from J, the gap between germline ends came to 2 bases. CDR3 DNA: TGTGCCAGCAGCTTAGCATCCTACAATGAGCAGTTCTTC. Protein: CASSLASYNEQFF.

This clone was seen only a few times. The chain is built from TRBV18 and TRBJ2-1; 7 positions agree with TRBD1. The CDR3 has 13 amino acids. In germline, CDR1 is KGHSH, CDR2 LQKENI. The V segment lost 4 bases and the J segment 12 bases; nucleotides outside the gene matches: 9. CDR3 region: CASSHGQETSQFF. The CDR3 DNA follows: TGTGCCAGCTCACACGGACAGGAGACATCGCAGTTCTTC.

The chain has TRBV2 and TRBJ2-7; D is unresolved. Trimming pared 3 bases from V and 0 bases from J, leaving 12 bases between. Germline V gives CDR1 SNHLY, CDR2 FYNNEI. This CDR3 region has 15 residues. The CDR3 loop reads CASSDPTSSSYEQYF. CDR3 coding DNA: TGTGCCAGCAGTGATCCCACGTCGAGCTCCTACGAGCAGTACTTC.

The chain employs TRBV11-2 and TRBJ1-4; D might be TRBD1 (5 bases). This CDR3 is built from 12 residues. Germline V lookup: CDR1 SGHAT, CDR2 FQNNGV. The germline V and J ends were trimmed by 2 bases and 13 bases, with 11 bases remaining between them. CDR3: CASSLSTGRLFF. The CDR3 DNA follows: TGTGCCAGCAGCTTAAGTACAGGACGACTGTTTTTT.

The chain links TRBV19 to TRBJ1-5; 8 nucleotides match TRBD1. Per germline, CDR1 LNHDA and CDR2 SQIVND (reference sequence). With V trimmed by 6 bases and J by 2 bases, 9 bases remained unmatched. The CDR3 contains 16 residues. CDR3: CASSSQGGEGNQPQHF. The CDR3, as DNA: TGTGCCAGTAGCTCACAGGGGGGAGAGGGCAATCAGCCCCAGCATTTT.